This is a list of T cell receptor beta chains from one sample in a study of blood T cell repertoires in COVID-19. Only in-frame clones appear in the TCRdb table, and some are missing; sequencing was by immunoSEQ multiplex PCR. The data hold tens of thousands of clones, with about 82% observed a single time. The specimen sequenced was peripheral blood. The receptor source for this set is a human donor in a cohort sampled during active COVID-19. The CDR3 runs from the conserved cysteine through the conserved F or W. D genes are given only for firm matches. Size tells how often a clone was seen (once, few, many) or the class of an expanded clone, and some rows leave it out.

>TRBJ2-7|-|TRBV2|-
TGTGCCAGCAGTGAAAGGGCGGGACCCTACGAGCAGTACTTC
CASSERAGPYEQYF
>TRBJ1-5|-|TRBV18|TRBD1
TGTGCCAGCTCACCCTCACAGGGGAATAATCAGCCCCAGCATTTT
CASSPSQGNNQPQHF
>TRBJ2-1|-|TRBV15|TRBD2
TGTGCCACCAGCAGAGGACTAGCGGGGCGCTACAATGAGCAGTTCTTC
CATSRGLAGRYNEQFF
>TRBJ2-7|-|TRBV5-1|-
TGCGCCAGCAGCTTGCAGTTCCGCCTCGAGCAGTACTTC
CASSLQFRLEQYF
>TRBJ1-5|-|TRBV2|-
TGTGCCAGCAGGGGCCAGGGCAATCAGCCCCAGCATTTT
CASRGQGNQPQHF
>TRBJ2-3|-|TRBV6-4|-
TGTGCCAGCAGCGAGGGCACAGATACGCAGTATTTT
CASSEGTDTQYF
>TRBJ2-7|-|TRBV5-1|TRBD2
TGCGCCAGCAGCGACTCAGCGGGGGGACCACTAACCTACGAGCAGTACTTC
CASSDSAGGPLTYEQYF
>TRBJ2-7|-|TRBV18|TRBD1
TGTGCCAGCTCACCTGGGACAGGGTGGGAGCAGTACTTC
CASSPGTGWEQYF
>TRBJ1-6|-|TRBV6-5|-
TGTGCCAGCAGCCCCCAGGGCAGTCTGATTGCCCTCCACTTT
CASSPQGSLIALHF
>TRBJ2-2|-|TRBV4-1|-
TGCGCCAGCAGCGAGGCGCCCACGAACACCGGGGAGCTGTTTTTT
CASSEAPTNTGELFF
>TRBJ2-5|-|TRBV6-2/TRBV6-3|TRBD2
TGTGCCAGCAGTACAGCGGGGGGGAAGCAAGAGACCCAGTACTTC
CASSTAGGKQETQYF
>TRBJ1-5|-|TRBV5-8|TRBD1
TGTGCCAGCAGTGGACAGGAGGATCAGCCCCAGCATTTT
CASSGQEDQPQHF
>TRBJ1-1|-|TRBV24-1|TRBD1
TGTGCCGTCAGGGGGGCATTAGGGACAGGGTCTAAAGCTTTCTTT
CAVRGALGTGSKAFF
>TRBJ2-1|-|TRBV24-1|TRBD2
TGTGCCACCCTCGGCGGGGGGAACAATGAGCAGTTCTTC
CATLGGGNNEQFF
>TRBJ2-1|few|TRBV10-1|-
TGCGCCACCCCGGACAGATACAATGAGCAGTTCTTC
CATPDRYNEQFF
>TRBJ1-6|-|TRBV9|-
TGTGCCAGCAGCCCCGCTCCCGGTTCCCGTTATAATTCACCCCTCCACTTT
CASSPAPGSRYNSPLHF
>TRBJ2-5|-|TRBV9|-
TGTGCCAGCAGCGTAGGAAGTGGAGGAGAGACCCAGTACTTC
CASSVGSGGETQYF
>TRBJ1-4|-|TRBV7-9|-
TGTGCCAGCAGCTTAGACCAGGCAAAACTGTTTTTT
CASSLDQAKLFF
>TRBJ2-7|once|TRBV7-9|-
TGTGCCAGCAGCTTAGAGCACGAGCAGTACTTC
CASSLEHEQYF
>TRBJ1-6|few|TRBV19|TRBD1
TGTGCCAGTAGAGGCCGGGACAGGGGGCGCGGAGACCAAAATTCACCCCTCCACTTT
CASRGRDRGRGDQNSPLHF
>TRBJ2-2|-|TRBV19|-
TGTGCCAGTAGTGGGCAGCCAGGGGCCACCTTGACCGGGGAGCTGTTTTTT
CASSGQPGATLTGELFF
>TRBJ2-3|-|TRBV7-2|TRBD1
TGTGCCAGCAGCCCCGGACAGGAGACAGATACGCAGTATTTT
CASSPGQETDTQYF
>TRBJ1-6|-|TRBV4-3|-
TGCGCCAGCAGCCACTCCCAAGGCAGGATAAATTCACCCCTCCACTTT
CASSHSQGRINSPLHF
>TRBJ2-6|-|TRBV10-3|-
TGTGCCGTAGGGCAGGGATCTGGGGCCAACGTCCTGACTTTC
CAVGQGSGANVLTF
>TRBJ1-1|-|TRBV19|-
TGTGCCAGTAGTACATCTCAGGGTACTGAAGCTTTCTTT
CASSTSQGTEAFF
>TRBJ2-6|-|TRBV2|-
TGTGCCAGCAGGGCCAGGGTCTCTGGGGCCAACGTCCTGACTTTC
CASRARVSGANVLTF
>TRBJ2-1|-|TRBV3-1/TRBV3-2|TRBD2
TGTGCCAGCAGCCCCAGCGGGGGAGGGAGTGAGCAGTTCTTC
CASSPSGGGSEQFF
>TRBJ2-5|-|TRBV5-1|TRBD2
TGCGCCAGCAGCTTGGGTCTAGCGGGGGTGGGACAAGAGACCCAGTACTTC
CASSLGLAGVGQETQYF
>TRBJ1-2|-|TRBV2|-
TGTGCCAGCAGTGGCGGGACGACTAACTATGGCTACACCTTC
CASSGGTTNYGYTF
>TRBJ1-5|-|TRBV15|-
TGTGCCACGAACCTCAGGGGCGCTGGGGGCAATCAGCCCCAGCATTTT
CATNLRGAGGNQPQHF